This T cell receptor beta chain emerged from a study of T cells in localized non-small cell lung cancer. Broader study findings: The highest T cell clonality was in uninvolved adjacent lung, above tumor.

The V and J ends lost 8 bases and 8 bases respectively, with 16 bases between them. Germline values: CDR1 MNHNS, CDR2 SASEGT. The CDR3 length is 13 residues. The repertoire was sequenced with immunoSEQ multiplex PCR; TCRdb's copy has only in-frame clones and lacks some. The sample lists some 54,000 clones; 80% were seen once. Turning to this clone: Its specificity is unknown.

Sequences were derived from PBMCs, sampled before any cancer treatment. This sequence was found in a woman aged 40 to 75 with stage II lung adenocarcinoma. The chain carries TRBV6-1 and TRBJ1-5; D is unresolved. In nucleotides, the CDR3 is TGTGCCAGCGGACTCACACTGGTGGAGCCCCAGCATTTT. It is translated as CASGLTLVEPQHF.